The 27 T cell receptor beta chains given below trace back to one sample, sequenced in a study of cytomegalovirus exposure and HLA in healthy donors. PCR primers comprised 60 Vbeta and 13 Jbeta primers. Sequenced by immunoSEQ multiplex PCR; TCRdb stores in-frame clones only, minus some. The sample lists 150,000 to 200,000 clones, approximately 85% occurring once. Sequencing was carried out using PBMCs. The source of these receptors is a young man in good health and CMV-seropositive.

This chain uses TRBV14 with TRBJ1-2; D is perhaps TRBD1 (6 bases). Germline values: CDR1 SGHDN, CDR2 FVKESK. CDR3 size: 16 residues. Trimming removed 0 bases at V and 7 bases at J, with 18 bases between. Here the CDR3 DNA reads TGTGCCAGCAGCCAAGATAGTACGCGGGGGGCGCTTGGCTACACCTTC. It specifies CASSQDSTRGALGYTF.

The chain recombines TRBV6-6 with TRBJ1-1, with 11 bases that match TRBD1. The V gene end was trimmed by 6 bases and the J gene end by 1 base; junction bases not matched to a gene: 7. Germline lookup yields CDR1 MNHNY and CDR2 SVGAGI (reference sequence). The CDR3 contains 16 residues. CDR3 nucleotides: TGTGCCAGCAGAAGCCGGGACAGGGGGACGAACACTGAAGCTTTCTTT. It yields the protein CASRSRDRGTNTEAFF.

The chain has TRBV5-8 and TRBJ2-3; D not certain. This CDR3 has 16 residues. Deletions cut 1 base from V and 0 bases from J, with 12 bases between. The germline gives CDR1 SGHTS, CDR2 YDEGEE. CDR3 sequence (DNA): TGTGCCAGCAGCTTGTTACGGGTACCTAGCACAGATACGCAGTATTTT. It encodes CASSLLRVPSTDTQYF.

The chain links TRBV7-9 to TRBJ2-3; weak D call: TRBD1 (5 bases). V was cut by 0 bases and J by 3 bases, with 13 bases left in between. Germline-derived CDR1 and CDR2 are SEHNR and FQNEAQ (reference sequence). This CDR3 is built from 16 residues. The CDR3 spells CASSLARAEITDTQYF. For the CDR3, the DNA is TGTGCCAGCAGCTTAGCCAGGGCCGAGATAACAGATACGCAGTATTTT.

This clone has just one count. In nucleotides, the CDR3 is TGTGCCAGCAGCCTAAACGGAGGGGTATCCGAGCAGTACTTC. This codes for CASSLNGGVSEQYF. The chain links TRBV9 to TRBJ2-7; tentative D call: TRBD2 (6 bases). Trimming removed 4 bases from V and 6 bases from J, with 17 bases in between. The CDR3 contains 14 residues. CDR1 SGDLS and CDR2 YYNGEE come from the germline V gene.

This clone is a singleton in its sample. The genes are TRBV19 and TRBJ2-3; TRBD2 might be the D (5 bases). From germline, CDR1 is LNHDA and CDR2 SQIVND (reference sequence). V was pared by 4 bases and J by 1 base, with 12 bases between. This CDR3 comprises 15 residues. The CDR3 DNA sequence: TGTGCCAGTAGTACGACACATAGCGGCACAGATACGCAGTATTTT. Translating it yields CASSTTHSGTDTQYF.

The gene calls are TRBV9 and TRBJ2-5, with 8 bases identical to TRBD2. From germline, CDR1 is SGDLS and CDR2 YYNGEE. The CDR3 runs 16 residues. J lost 5 bases, V lost 3 bases, and 12 bases had no gene match. The CDR3 coding sequence is TGTGCCAGCAGCGCAACTGGGACGGGGGGGCCTGAGACCCAGTACTTC. This encodes CASSATGTGGPETQYF.

V usage is TRBV19 and J usage is TRBJ1-5; 11 nucleotides match TRBD1. CDR3 length: 15 amino acids. The V segment lost 6 bases and the J segment 6 bases; nucleotides outside the gene matches: 7. Germline V gene data show CDR1 as LNHDA and CDR2 as SQIVND (reference sequence). Here the CDR3 reads CASSRDRGFGQPQHF. CDR3 sequence (DNA): TGTGCCAGTAGCCGGGACAGGGGGTTTGGTCAGCCCCAGCATTTT.

The chain joins TRBV4-2 to TRBJ2-2; TRBD2 might be the D (6 bases). Trimming took 4 bases from V and 4 from J, leaving 16 bases between them. The germline gives CDR1 LGHNA, CDR2 YNFKEQ. CDR3 length equals 16 residues. In nucleotides, the CDR3 is TGTGCCAGCAGCCCACTGGGACTGGGGGGCACCGGGGAGCTGTTTTTT. Its protein is CASSPLGLGGTGELFF.

V gene TRBV4-3 combines with J gene TRBJ1-5, with 9 bases lining up with TRBD1. CDR3 size: 22 residues. Germline V gene data show CDR1 as LGHNA and CDR2 as YSLEER. J gave up 2 bases and V 0 bases, and 20 bases lay outside the gene matches. Written as DNA, the CDR3 is TGCGCCAGCAGCCAAGATTTTCCTCGGGGACAGGGAAGGGGTGGGGGCAATCAGCCCCAGCATTTT. It is translated as CASSQDFPRGQGRGGGNQPQHF.

V usage is TRBV11-3 and J usage is TRBJ2-3, with 7 positions matching TRBD2. This CDR3 region has 15 residues. CDR1 SGHNT and CDR2 YENEEA come from the germline V gene. Trimming took 3 bases from V and 5 from J; bases not matched to a gene: 8. DNA of the CDR3: TGTGCCAGCAGCTTCCGGGGGGTCCAGGGAGATACGCAGTATTTT. Translation gives CASSFRGVQGDTQYF.

On this clone itself: One junction end does not reproduce the germline sequence, and a read error may be involved. The gene calls are TRBV25-1 and TRBJ2-1; 8 nucleotides align to TRBD1. The CDR3 totals 15 residues. Germline CDR1 MGHDK, CDR2 SYGVNS. This CDR3 reads CAGSESGGQYNEQFF. CDR3 DNA sequence: TGTGCCGGCAGTGAGTCAGGGGGCCAGTACAATGAGCAGTTCTTC.

The gene calls are TRBV5-6 and TRBJ1-1; 7 nucleotides agree with TRBD1. The germline gives CDR1 SGHDT, CDR2 YYEEEE. CDR3 size: 14 residues. J lost 1 base, V lost 4 bases, and 4 bases had no gene match. The DNA for the CDR3 is TGTGCCAGCAGCGTCACAGGGGCGAACACTGAAGCTTTCTTT. This translates into CASSVTGANTEAFF.

DNA of the CDR3: TGTGCCAGCACTAGCGGGGGGGCCAATGAGCAGTTCTTC. This sequence encodes CASTSGGANEQFF. This chain uses TRBV27 with TRBJ2-1; 12 bases map to TRBD2. The germline gives CDR1 MNHEY, CDR2 SMNVEV (reference sequence). The V segment lost 7 bases and the J segment 6 bases; nucleotides outside the gene matches: 1. CDR3 size: 13 residues.

This rearrangement joins TRBV29-1 to TRBJ2-1; D may be TRBD2 (6 bases). Trimming removed 5 bases from V and 5 bases from J, with 16 bases in between. The CDR3 spans 14 residues. Germline CDR1 is SQVTM and CDR2 is ANQGSEA. CDR3 loop: CSVQVRGWDNEQFF. The CDR3 nucleotides are TGCAGCGTTCAAGTTCGGGGGTGGGACAATGAGCAGTTCTTC.

Comment on this clone: This sample includes further DNA sequences coding for the same CDR3. The rearrangement joins TRBV6-1 to TRBJ1-1; D gene uncertain. This CDR3 comprises 14 residues. CDR1 and CDR2 from the germline V gene are MNHNS and SASEGT. Trimming shortened V by 0 bases and J by 4 bases, and 9 bases separated the two germline ends. The CDR3 DNA reads as TGTGCCAGCAGTGAAGCCAGAGGGAGCACTGAAGCTTTCTTT. Its protein is CASSEARGSTEAFF.

The chain carries TRBV18 and TRBJ1-2; 8 nucleotides match TRBD1. CDR1 is KGHSH and CDR2 is LQKENI in the germline V gene. V trimming: 6 bases; J trimming: 1 base; junction bases outside the gene matches: 13. The CDR3 contains 17 residues. The CDR3, as DNA: TGTGCCAGCTCTTCTCTTCCGACAGGGGCGATTAACTATGGCTACACCTTC. Translation: CASSSLPTGAINYGYTF. Based on the CDR3 plus reference TRBV18 and TRBJ1-2, the full variable domain is NAGVMQNPRHLVRRRGQEARLRCSPMKGHSHVYWYRQLPEEGLKFMVYLQKENIIDESGMPKERFSAEFPKEGPSILRIQQVVRGDSAAYFCASSSLPTGAINYGYTFGSGTRLTVV.

Of note for this clone: The DNA is omitted, as the CDR3 cannot be located on it reliably, and the CDR3 follows TCRdb's listing. The gene calls are TRBV6-5 and TRBJ1-5. The germline gives CDR1 MNHEY, CDR2 SVGAGI. The CDR3 numbers 13 amino acids, ends counted. The CDR3 sequence is CASSSSGFQPQHF.

J is TRBJ2-3 and V is TRBV5-4, with 10 bases identical to TRBD2. The CDR3 is 12 residues long. J lost 6 bases, V lost 9 bases, and 4 bases had no gene match. CDR1 is SGHNT and CDR2 is YYREEE in the germline V gene (reference sequence). DNA for the CDR3: TGTGCCACTAGCGGGGGCAAGGATACGCAGTATTTT. Translated, it gives CATSGGKDTQYF.

The V and J genes are TRBV6-6 and TRBJ1-3, with D hard to call. The CDR3 runs to 13 residues. Germline V lookup: CDR1 MNHNY, CDR2 SVGAGI (reference sequence). V was cut by 5 bases and J by 0 bases, with 5 bases left in between. CDR3 DNA: TGTGCCAGCAGTACGCGCTCTGGAAACACCATATATTTT. Amino acid sequence: CASSTRSGNTIYF.

V and J are TRBV7-9 and TRBJ1-2, with TRBD1 matching over 9 bases. The ends lost 5 bases at V and 4 bases at J; junction bases unmatched: 8. This CDR3 spans 15 amino acids. Germline V CDR1 and CDR2: SEHNR, FQNEAQ (reference sequence). The CDR3 DNA reads as TGTGCCAGCAGCGGAGCCGGGACAGGGTCCTATGGCTACACCTTC. This encodes CASSGAGTGSYGYTF.

This clone was observed a single time. The chain links TRBV5-6 to TRBJ2-7; 8 positions match TRBD1. This CDR3 region has 14 residues. V shed 2 bases and J 2 bases; nucleotides not matched to a gene: 3. The germline gives CDR1 SGHDT, CDR2 YYEEEE. In nucleotides, the CDR3 is TGTGCCAGCAGCTTCCGGGACAGGCCCTACGAGCAGTACTTC. Translated: CASSFRDRPYEQYF.

This clone was recorded once. This sequence joins TRBV5-6 and TRBJ2-2; 9 bases are shared with TRBD2. This CDR3 has 16 residues. With V trimmed by 2 bases and J by 4 bases, 6 bases remained unmatched. The V gene's germline CDR1 is SGHDT and CDR2 YYEEEE. The CDR3 DNA is TGTGCCAGCAGCTTACGGAGCGGGGGGATCACCGGGGAGCTGTTTTTT. This gives the protein CASSLRSGGITGELFF.

In this sample, this clone turned up a few times. Other DNA sequences within the sample encode an identical CDR3. This chain uses TRBV19 with TRBJ1-5; D might be TRBD1 (6 bases). Germline CDR1 and CDR2: LNHDA and SQIVND (reference sequence). Trimming left V 3 bases short and J 2 bases short, with 8 bases between. This CDR3 is built from 14 residues. CDR3 in amino acids: CASSISGGNQPQHF. CDR3 DNA: TGTGCCAGTAGTATTTCAGGGGGCAATCAGCCCCAGCATTTT.

The rearrangement links TRBV6-5 to TRBJ2-3; 7 bases are shared with TRBD2. Unmatched junction bases numbered 5, after V lost 6 bases and J lost 5 bases. The CDR3 consists of 13 residues. Germline V gives CDR1 MNHEY, CDR2 SVGAGI. DNA for the CDR3: TGTGCCAGCAGGCTACCGGGAGGAGATACGCAGTATTTT. Amino acid sequence: CASRLPGGDTQYF.

The V gene is TRBV6-1, the J gene TRBJ1-5; D gene ambiguous. The CDR3 is 16 residues long. Germline assignment: CDR1 MNHNS and CDR2 SASEGT. V gave up 1 base and J gave up 5 bases, with 15 bases separating them. The CDR3 DNA reads TGTGCCAGCAGTGAAGAGGGAGGGCTCTTCGATCAGCCCCAGCATTTT. Protein product: CASSEEGGLFDQPQHF.

The chain joins TRBV6-1 to TRBJ2-2, with D unresolved. V was clipped by 3 bases and J by 0 bases, with 8 bases between them. The CDR3 totals 15 residues. Germline V gene sequence: CDR1 MNHNS, CDR2 SASEGT. As DNA, the CDR3 is TGTGCCAGCAGTGAGCCACAGACGAACACCGGGGAGCTGTTTTTT. This translates into CASSEPQTNTGELFF.